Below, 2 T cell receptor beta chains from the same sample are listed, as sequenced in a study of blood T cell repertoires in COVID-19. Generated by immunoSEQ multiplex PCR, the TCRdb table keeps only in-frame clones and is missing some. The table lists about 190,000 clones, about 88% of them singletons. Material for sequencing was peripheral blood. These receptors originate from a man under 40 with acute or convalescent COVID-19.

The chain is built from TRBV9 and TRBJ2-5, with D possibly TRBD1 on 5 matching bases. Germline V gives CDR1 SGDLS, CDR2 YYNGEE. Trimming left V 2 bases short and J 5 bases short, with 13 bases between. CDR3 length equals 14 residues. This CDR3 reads CASSVRVRSETQYF. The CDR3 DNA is TGTGCCAGCAGCGTCAGGGTGAGGTCGGAGACCCAGTACTTC. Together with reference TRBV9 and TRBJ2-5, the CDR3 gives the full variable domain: DSGVTQTPKHLITATGQRVTLRCSPRSGDLSVYWYQQSLDQGLQFLIQYYNGEERAKGNILERFSAQQFPDLHSELNLSSLELGDSALYFCASSVRVRSETQYFGPGTRLLVL.

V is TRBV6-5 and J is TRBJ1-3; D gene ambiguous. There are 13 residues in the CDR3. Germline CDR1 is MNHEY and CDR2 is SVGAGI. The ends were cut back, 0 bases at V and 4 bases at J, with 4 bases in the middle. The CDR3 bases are TGTGCCAGCAGTTACTCTCCGGGAAACACCATATATTTT. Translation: CASSYSPGNTIYF.